This is a list of T cell receptor beta chains from one sample in a study of blood T cell repertoires in COVID-19. This table comes from immunoSEQ multiplex PCR, and its TCRdb copy is limited to in-frame clones, with some not included. The sample comprises roughly 100,000 clones, roughly 87% of which are singletons, and around 5% rests with the top ten. Sequenced sample: peripheral blood. These receptors were obtained from a woman aged 50 to 60 with COVID-19, enrolled during active disease. Both conserved end residues are part of each CDR3. The order of the fields is V gene, clone size, D gene, J gene, CDR3 protein, CDR3 DNA. D genes are given only for firm matches. The size of a clone is reported for some rows only, either as once, few or many, or as a class for expanded clones.

V gene: TRBV6-5
clone size: once
D gene: TRBD1
J gene: TRBJ1-1
CDR3 protein: CASSHRGNTEAFF
CDR3 DNA: TGTGCCAGCAGTCACAGGGGAAACACTGAAGCTTTCTTT

V gene: TRBV2
clone size: NA
D gene: NA
J gene: TRBJ1-6
CDR3 protein: CASSEALGNSPLHF
CDR3 DNA: TGTGCCAGCAGTGAAGCGCTCGGGAATTCACCCCTCCACTTT

V gene: TRBV5-1
clone size: NA
D gene: NA
J gene: TRBJ1-1
CDR3 protein: CASVQGSDGTEAFF
CDR3 DNA: TGCGCCAGCGTCCAGGGTTCTGACGGCACTGAAGCTTTCTTT

V gene: TRBV5-4
clone size: NA
D gene: NA
J gene: TRBJ1-2
CDR3 protein: CASSPPEANYGYTF
CDR3 DNA: TGTGCCAGCAGCCCCCCCGAGGCTAACTATGGCTACACCTTC

V gene: TRBV5-4
clone size: NA
D gene: NA
J gene: TRBJ2-2
CDR3 protein: CASSLASRAQGELFF
CDR3 DNA: TGTGCCAGCAGCTTGGCCAGCAGGGCTCAAGGGGAGCTGTTTTTT

V gene: TRBV5-5
clone size: NA
D gene: TRBD1
J gene: TRBJ1-2
CDR3 protein: CASSLATGGANYGYTF
CDR3 DNA: TGTGCCAGCAGCTTGGCCACAGGGGGAGCTAACTATGGCTACACCTTC

V gene: TRBV2
clone size: NA
D gene: NA
J gene: TRBJ1-1
CDR3 protein: CASSRAGSEAFF
CDR3 DNA: TGTGCCAGCAGCCGGGCCGGGAGTGAAGCTTTCTTT

V gene: TRBV28
clone size: NA
D gene: NA
J gene: TRBJ1-2
CDR3 protein: CASSPSPGGIYGYTF
CDR3 DNA: TGTGCCAGCAGTCCCTCCCCGGGGGGGATCTATGGCTACACCTTC

V gene: TRBV6-2/TRBV6-3
clone size: NA
D gene: TRBD2
J gene: TRBJ2-2
CDR3 protein: CASSYPVSGGVSNTGELFF
CDR3 DNA: TGTGCCAGCAGTTACCCTGTAAGCGGGGGTGTTTCGAACACCGGGGAGCTGTTTTTT

V gene: TRBV6-6
clone size: NA
D gene: NA
J gene: TRBJ1-1
CDR3 protein: CASRQDPTEAFF
CDR3 DNA: TGTGCCAGCAGACAGGATCCCACTGAAGCTTTCTTT

V gene: TRBV9
clone size: NA
D gene: TRBD1
J gene: TRBJ2-3
CDR3 protein: CASSVGQGTDTQYF
CDR3 DNA: TGTGCCAGCAGCGTAGGACAGGGAACCGATACGCAGTATTTT

V gene: TRBV14
clone size: NA
D gene: TRBD1
J gene: TRBJ2-2
CDR3 protein: CASSPDRGVGELFF
CDR3 DNA: TGTGCCAGCAGCCCGGACAGGGGAGTAGGGGAGCTGTTTTTT

V gene: TRBV10-3
clone size: NA
D gene: TRBD1
J gene: TRBJ1-5
CDR3 protein: CAISPRTGYNQPQHF
CDR3 DNA: TGTGCCATCAGTCCCCGGACAGGGTATAATCAGCCCCAGCATTTT

V gene: TRBV2
clone size: few
D gene: TRBD1
J gene: TRBJ1-5
CDR3 protein: CASSPGTGGNQPQHF
CDR3 DNA: TGTGCCAGCAGCCCCGGGACAGGGGGCAATCAGCCCCAGCATTTT

V gene: TRBV13
clone size: NA
D gene: NA
J gene: TRBJ1-2
CDR3 protein: CASSSGGAFPSYGYTF
CDR3 DNA: TGTGCCAGCAGCTCCGGGGGGGCGTTCCCTAGCTATGGCTACACCTTC

V gene: TRBV5-4
clone size: NA
D gene: NA
J gene: TRBJ2-5
CDR3 protein: CASSLEVEETQYF
CDR3 DNA: TGTGCCAGCAGCTTGGAGGTGGAGGAGACCCAGTACTTC

V gene: TRBV5-1
clone size: once
D gene: TRBD1
J gene: TRBJ1-1
CDR3 protein: CASSLADRLQTEAFF
CDR3 DNA: TGCGCCAGCAGCTTAGCGGACAGGTTACAAACTGAAGCTTTCTTT

V gene: TRBV4-1
clone size: NA
D gene: NA
J gene: TRBJ2-3
CDR3 protein: CASSQVGGPGTQYF
CDR3 DNA: TGCGCCAGCAGCCAGGTGGGGGGGCCAGGGACGCAGTATTTT

V gene: TRBV3-1/TRBV3-2
clone size: NA
D gene: TRBD2
J gene: TRBJ2-7
CDR3 protein: CAIQPSGGLSYEQYF
CDR3 DNA: TGTGCCATCCAACCTAGCGGGGGCCTATCCTACGAGCAGTACTTC

V gene: TRBV19
clone size: NA
D gene: TRBD1
J gene: TRBJ2-3
CDR3 protein: CASSPTGTTDTQYF
CDR3 DNA: TGTGCCAGTAGCCCGACAGGGACCACAGATACGCAGTATTTT

V gene: TRBV6-5
clone size: NA
D gene: NA
J gene: TRBJ1-1
CDR3 protein: CASSYRNTEAFF
CDR3 DNA: TGTGCCAGCAGTTATCGGAACACTGAAGCTTTCTTT

V gene: TRBV7-9
clone size: NA
D gene: NA
J gene: TRBJ1-5
CDR3 protein: CASSRTDNQPQHF
CDR3 DNA: TGTGCCAGCAGCCGGACAGACAATCAGCCCCAGCATTTT

V gene: TRBV27
clone size: NA
D gene: NA
J gene: TRBJ1-1
CDR3 protein: CASSLFGVNTEAFF
CDR3 DNA: TGTGCCAGCAGCTTATTCGGGGTGAACACTGAAGCTTTCTTT

V gene: TRBV6-5
clone size: NA
D gene: NA
J gene: TRBJ1-5
CDR3 protein: CASSYAEERVPQHF
CDR3 DNA: TGTGCCAGCAGTTACGCGGAGGAGAGGGTGCCCCAGCATTTT

V gene: TRBV11-2
clone size: NA
D gene: NA
J gene: TRBJ2-3
CDR3 protein: CASNPSGDTQYF
CDR3 DNA: TGTGCCAGCAATCCAAGCGGAGATACGCAGTATTTT

V gene: TRBV21-1
clone size: once
D gene: NA
J gene: TRBJ1-5
CDR3 protein: CASSKRGPQGPQPQHF
CDR3 DNA: TGTGCCAGCAGCAAAAGGGGTCCGCAGGGGCCTCAGCCCCAGCATTTT

V gene: TRBV4-2
clone size: NA
D gene: TRBD1
J gene: TRBJ1-3
CDR3 protein: CASSQEWTGSAGNTIYF
CDR3 DNA: TGTGCCAGCAGCCAAGAGTGGACAGGGTCGGCTGGAAACACCATATATTTT

V gene: TRBV4-2
clone size: NA
D gene: TRBD2
J gene: TRBJ2-2
CDR3 protein: CASSQDGLAGGLANGELFF
CDR3 DNA: TGTGCCAGCAGCCAAGATGGGCTAGCGGGGGGGCTGGCCAACGGGGAGCTGTTTTTT

V gene: TRBV6-1
clone size: NA
D gene: TRBD1
J gene: TRBJ1-1
CDR3 protein: CASSEGRTGANTEAFF
CDR3 DNA: TGTGCCAGCAGTGAAGGAAGGACAGGGGCTAACACTGAAGCTTTCTTT

V gene: TRBV5-6
clone size: NA
D gene: NA
J gene: TRBJ1-3
CDR3 protein: CASSRNPGVGNTIYF
CDR3 DNA: TGTGCCAGCAGCCGAAATCCAGGGGTTGGAAACACCATATATTTT

V gene: TRBV4-2
clone size: NA
D gene: TRBD2
J gene: TRBJ2-7
CDR3 protein: CASSQALAGGPREQYF
CDR3 DNA: TGTGCCAGCAGCCAAGCACTAGCGGGGGGGCCGAGAGAGCAGTACTTC

V gene: TRBV7-2
clone size: NA
D gene: TRBD1
J gene: TRBJ1-1
CDR3 protein: CASSFGTGGLGTEAFF
CDR3 DNA: TGTGCCAGCAGCTTCGGGACAGGGGGCCTTGGGACTGAAGCTTTCTTT

V gene: TRBV7-2
clone size: NA
D gene: TRBD2
J gene: TRBJ2-3
CDR3 protein: CASSLVWPGLAGSDTQYF
CDR3 DNA: TGTGCCAGCAGCTTAGTGTGGCCGGGACTAGCGGGGTCAGATACGCAGTATTTT

V gene: TRBV5-6
clone size: few
D gene: NA
J gene: TRBJ1-2
CDR3 protein: CASSFTTENRGYTF
CDR3 DNA: TGTGCCAGCAGCTTTACGACGGAAAACAGAGGCTACACCTTC

V gene: TRBV28
clone size: NA
D gene: NA
J gene: TRBJ1-4
CDR3 protein: CASSPTVGRIQGEKLFF
CDR3 DNA: TGTGCCAGCAGCCCGACTGTAGGTCGCATTCAGGGGGAAAAACTGTTTTTT

V gene: TRBV10-3
clone size: NA
D gene: NA
J gene: TRBJ1-5
CDR3 protein: CAISEQGVDNQPQHF
CDR3 DNA: TGTGCCATCAGTGAACAGGGAGTAGACAATCAGCCCCAGCATTTT

V gene: TRBV24-1
clone size: NA
D gene: TRBD2
J gene: TRBJ2-5
CDR3 protein: CATSEGIAGGVETQYF
CDR3 DNA: TGTGCCACCAGTGAGGGTATAGCGGGGGGTGTGGAGACCCAGTACTTC

V gene: TRBV13
clone size: NA
D gene: NA
J gene: TRBJ2-1
CDR3 protein: CASSSSGGSPYNEQFF
CDR3 DNA: TGTGCCAGCAGCTCCTCTGGGGGCAGCCCCTACAATGAGCAGTTCTTC

V gene: TRBV10-3
clone size: once
D gene: TRBD2
J gene: TRBJ2-7
CDR3 protein: CAISDSGTSGYYEQYF
CDR3 DNA: TGTGCCATCAGTGACTCCGGGACTAGCGGGTACTACGAGCAGTACTTC

V gene: TRBV5-6
clone size: medium-sized
D gene: NA
J gene: TRBJ1-4
CDR3 protein: CASSPTEGEKLFF
CDR3 DNA: TGTGCCAGCAGCCCGACGGAGGGCGAAAAACTGTTTTTT

V gene: TRBV13
clone size: NA
D gene: TRBD1
J gene: TRBJ1-1
CDR3 protein: CASSLGQGDTEAFF
CDR3 DNA: TGTGCCAGCAGCTTAGGACAGGGGGACACTGAAGCTTTCTTT

V gene: TRBV7-9
clone size: once
D gene: TRBD1
J gene: TRBJ1-1
CDR3 protein: CASSRDSNTEAFF
CDR3 DNA: TGTGCCAGCAGCCGGGACAGTAACACTGAAGCTTTCTTT

V gene: TRBV9
clone size: once
D gene: TRBD1
J gene: TRBJ1-1
CDR3 protein: CASSPPLDRETLNTEAFF
CDR3 DNA: TGTGCCAGCAGCCCTCCTTTGGACAGGGAAACATTAAACACTGAAGCTTTCTTT

V gene: TRBV7-3
clone size: NA
D gene: TRBD2
J gene: TRBJ2-5
CDR3 protein: CASSLTGTSAETQYF
CDR3 DNA: TGTGCCAGCAGCTTGACCGGGACTAGCGCGGAGACCCAGTACTTC

V gene: TRBV7-8
clone size: NA
D gene: TRBD1
J gene: TRBJ1-5
CDR3 protein: CASSLGRDRVNQPQHF
CDR3 DNA: TGTGCCAGCAGCTTAGGCCGGGACAGGGTTAATCAGCCCCAGCATTTT

V gene: TRBV4-2
clone size: NA
D gene: NA
J gene: TRBJ2-1
CDR3 protein: CASSQERRSSYNEQFF
CDR3 DNA: TGTGCCAGCAGCCAAGAGAGGCGGAGCTCCTACAATGAGCAGTTCTTC

V gene: TRBV28
clone size: NA
D gene: NA
J gene: TRBJ1-2
CDR3 protein: CASSRYTQGYTF
CDR3 DNA: TGTGCCAGCAGTCGATATACGCAGGGCTACACCTTC

V gene: TRBV5-1
clone size: NA
D gene: TRBD1
J gene: TRBJ2-5
CDR3 protein: CASSLTGAGETQYF
CDR3 DNA: TGCGCCAGCAGCTTGACAGGGGCCGGGGAGACCCAGTACTTC

V gene: TRBV21-1
clone size: once
D gene: NA
J gene: TRBJ1-5
CDR3 protein: CASSIRVDSFNRPQHF
CDR3 DNA: TGTGCCAGCAGCATCCGGGTGGACTCGTTTAATCGGCCCCAGCATTTT

V gene: TRBV28
clone size: NA
D gene: TRBD1
J gene: TRBJ1-1
CDR3 protein: CASRPDRVSMNTEAFF
CDR3 DNA: TGTGCCAGCAGACCCGACAGGGTAAGCATGAACACTGAAGCTTTCTTT

V gene: TRBV2
clone size: NA
D gene: NA
J gene: TRBJ2-3
CDR3 protein: CASSGGQGTDTQYF
CDR3 DNA: TGTGCCAGCAGTGGGGGGCAGGGAACAGATACGCAGTATTTT

V gene: TRBV3-1/TRBV3-2
clone size: NA
D gene: TRBD2
J gene: TRBJ2-1
CDR3 protein: CASSQRLAGGNEQFF
CDR3 DNA: TGTGCCAGCAGCCAACGACTAGCGGGGGGGAATGAGCAGTTCTTC

V gene: TRBV6-2/TRBV6-3
clone size: NA
D gene: TRBD1
J gene: TRBJ1-5
CDR3 protein: CASSRSGTGYEPQHF
CDR3 DNA: TGTGCCAGCAGTCGATCCGGGACAGGGTATGAGCCCCAGCATTTT

V gene: TRBV24-1
clone size: NA
D gene: TRBD1
J gene: TRBJ2-2
CDR3 protein: CATSDLLGGQATGELFF
CDR3 DNA: TGTGCCACCAGTGATTTGCTGGGGGGACAGGCTACCGGGGAGCTGTTTTTT

V gene: TRBV3-1/TRBV3-2
clone size: NA
D gene: NA
J gene: TRBJ2-5
CDR3 protein: CASSRGTGERETQYF
CDR3 DNA: TGTGCCAGCAGCCGCGGGACTGGAGAGAGGGAGACCCAGTACTTC

V gene: TRBV28
clone size: NA
D gene: NA
J gene: TRBJ1-1
CDR3 protein: CASSLQGNTEAFF
CDR3 DNA: TGTGCCAGCAGTTTACAGGGGAACACTGAAGCTTTCTTT

V gene: TRBV5-1
clone size: NA
D gene: TRBD1
J gene: TRBJ1-6
CDR3 protein: CASSLGQGTLNSPLHF
CDR3 DNA: TGCGCCAGCAGCCTGGGACAGGGGACCCTTAATTCACCCCTCCACTTT

V gene: TRBV28
clone size: NA
D gene: TRBD1
J gene: TRBJ1-2
CDR3 protein: CASSSRTGNYGYTF
CDR3 DNA: TGTGCCAGCAGTTCCCGGACAGGGAACTATGGCTACACCTTC

V gene: TRBV28
clone size: NA
D gene: TRBD1
J gene: TRBJ2-7
CDR3 protein: CASTITGERQYF
CDR3 DNA: TGTGCCAGCACCATCACAGGGGAACGGCAGTACTTC

V gene: TRBV5-1
clone size: once
D gene: TRBD1
J gene: TRBJ1-3
CDR3 protein: CASSQQGAGNTIYF
CDR3 DNA: TGCGCCAGCAGTCAACAGGGGGCTGGAAACACCATATATTTT